The 32 T cell receptor beta chains reported below all come from one sample, sequenced in a study of blood T cell repertoires in COVID-19. Sequenced by immunoSEQ multiplex PCR; TCRdb stores in-frame clones only, minus some. The sample holds some 200,000 clones, 88% seen once. Material: PBMCs or T cells enriched from blood (not recorded which). The receptor set was obtained from a woman in her thirties who had recovered from COVID-19.

This chain links TRBV7-8 with TRBJ1-5; D gene uncertain. CDR1 is SGHVS, CDR2 FQNEAQ, per germline. The CDR3 has 13 residues. V was cut by 4 bases and J by 12 bases, with 16 bases left in between. The CDR3: CASSSPQSVVQHF. CDR3 sequence (DNA): TGTGCCAGCAGCTCCCCCCAGTCAGTGGTCCAGCATTTT.

The J gene is TRBJ1-3, the V gene TRBV5-1; no clear D. Trimming shortened V by 4 bases and J by 6 bases, and 11 bases separated the two germline ends. This CDR3 has 13 residues. The germline gives CDR1 SGHRS, CDR2 YFSETQ. The CDR3 reads CASSLDTENTIYF. The CDR3 DNA is TGCGCCAGCAGCCTGGATACAGAAAACACCATATATTTT.

The chain couples TRBV2 to TRBJ1-5; 7 bases are a match to TRBD1. Unmatched junction bases numbered 8, after V lost 6 bases and J lost 6 bases. Germline V gives CDR1 SNHLY, CDR2 FYNNEI. This CDR3 has 14 amino acids. In nucleotides, the CDR3 is TGTGCCAGCAGCCAAATGGACAGGCTTCAGCCCCAGCATTTT. Protein sequence: CASSQMDRLQPQHF. The full variable domain, its missing parts supplied by reference TRBV2 and TRBJ1-5, is EPEVTQTPSHQVTQMGQEVILRCVPISNHLYFYWYRQILGQKVEFLVSFYNNEISEKSEIFDDQFSVERPDGSNFTLKIRSTKLEDSAMYFCASSQMDRLQPQHFGDGTRLSIL.

This clone was seen only once. This chain uses TRBV5-4 with TRBJ2-7, with TRBD2 identical over 9 bases. The germline CDR1 and CDR2 sequences are SGHNT and YYREEE (reference sequence). The CDR3 is made up of 17 amino acids. V shed 1 base and J 1 base; nucleotides not matched to a gene: 9. This chain's CDR3 is CASSLWYPGLASYEQYF. The CDR3 DNA follows: TGTGCCAGCAGCTTGTGGTATCCGGGACTAGCTTCCTACGAGCAGTACTTC. The whole variable domain, remainder taken from reference TRBV5-4 and TRBJ2-7, is ETGVTQSPTHLIKTRGQQVTLRCSSQSGHNTVSWYQQALGQGPQFIFQYYREEENGRGNFPPRFSGLQFPNYSSELNVNALELDDSALYLCASSLWYPGLASYEQYFGPGTRLTVT.

This clone came up once. CDR3 nucleotide sequence: TGTGCCAGCAGCTTATTGCGGGGGGGCCGGGAGACCCAGTACTTC. Protein sequence: CASSLLRGGRETQYF. This chain joins TRBV11-2 and TRBJ2-5, with TRBD2 matching over 9 bases. The length of the CDR3 is 15 residues. J lost 5 bases, V lost 2 bases, and 6 bases had no gene match. Per the germline V gene, CDR1 is SGHAT and CDR2 is FQNNGV.

This clone has just one count. The chain combines TRBV7-3 with TRBJ1-3; no clear D. The V gene lost 1 base and the J gene lost 4 bases, with 8 bases spanning the gap. Germline-derived CDR1 and CDR2 are SGHTA and FQGTGA. The CDR3 loop spans 14 amino acids. For the CDR3, the DNA is TGTGCCAGCAGCTTAATACCGGGGGGAAACACCATATATTTT. Translated: CASSLIPGGNTIYF.

This chain joins TRBV25-1 and TRBJ2-2; 10 bases align to TRBD1. Germline assignment: CDR1 MGHDK and CDR2 SYGVNS. V was clipped by 6 bases and J by 2 bases; unmatched bases: 6. This CDR3 spans 16 amino acids. DNA for the CDR3: TGTGCCAGCAGCCCCGACAGGGGGCTTAACACCGGGGAGCTGTTTTTT. The encoded protein is CASSPDRGLNTGELFF.

The chain employs TRBV9 and TRBJ2-3; 12 nucleotides line up with TRBD2. Trimming took 3 bases from V and 7 from J; bases not matched to a gene: 9. Per germline, CDR1 SGDLS and CDR2 YYNGEE. This CDR3 contains 16 residues. Written as DNA, the CDR3 is TGTGCCAGCAGCGCTCAAACCGGACTAGCGGGACATACGCAGTATTTT. Residues: CASSAQTGLAGHTQYF.

The V and J genes are TRBV12-2 and TRBJ1-4. TRBV12-2 is classified as a pseudogene. The CDR3 covers 16 residues. The CDR3 DNA is TGTGCAAGTCGTTCCCAGGAGGGTGTAACTAATGAAAAACTGTTTTTT. Encoded protein: CASRSQEGVTNEKLFF.

The chain links TRBV12-5 to TRBJ2-7, with 9 bases that match TRBD1. V dropped 3 bases and J dropped 5; count of bases not matched to a gene: 5. CDR3 size: 14 residues. Per germline, CDR1 LGHNT and CDR2 FRNRAP. The CDR3 DNA reads TGTGCTAGTGGTTTCCCGGGACAGGGAGACGAGCAGTACTTC. Protein: CASGFPGQGDEQYF. Based on the CDR3 plus reference TRBV12-5 and TRBJ2-7, the full variable domain is DARVTQTPRHKVTEMGQEVTMRCQPILGHNTVFWYRQTMMQGLELLAYFRNRAPLDDSGMPKDRFSAEMPDATLATLKIQPSEPRDSAVYFCASGFPGQGDEQYFGPGTRLTVT.

This chain links TRBV5-5 with TRBJ1-1, with 7 bases aligning to TRBD1. Unmatched junction bases numbered 11, after V lost 5 bases and J lost 4 bases. This CDR3 spans 15 amino acids. The germline V gene has CDR1 SGHKS and CDR2 YYEKEE (reference sequence). The CDR3 bases are TGTGCCAGCAGTCGAAATACAGGGGCGTTCACTGAAGCTTTCTTT. Translating it yields CASSRNTGAFTEAFF.

This clone is a singleton in its sample. This chain links TRBV10-3 with TRBJ2-4, with 7 bases that match TRBD1. Germline loops: CDR1 ENHRY, CDR2 SYGVKD. V was clipped by 1 base and J by 9 bases; unmatched bases: 9. The CDR3 is 15 residues long. CDR3 sequence (DNA): TGTGCCATCAGTGAGTTCCAGGGGACAGAGGGCATTCAGTACTTC. Translation gives CAISEFQGTEGIQYF.

The chain couples TRBV19 to TRBJ1-2; the match to TRBD1 covers 8 bases. V dropped 3 bases and J dropped 8; count of bases not matched to a gene: 5. Germline CDR1 is LNHDA and CDR2 is SQIVND (reference sequence). The CDR3 has 13 amino acids. The CDR3 reads CASSISRGRGYTF. DNA for the CDR3: TGTGCCAGTAGTATTTCCAGGGGGCGAGGCTACACCTTC.

The V and J genes are TRBV2 and TRBJ1-4, with 12 bases that match TRBD1. Germline CDR1 and CDR2: SNHLY and FYNNEI. The CDR3 covers 16 residues. V was pared by 6 bases and J by 5 bases, with 7 bases of the junction left unmatched. The CDR3 DNA reads as TGTGCCAGCAGCTGGGACAGGGGGCTTACCAATGAAAAACTGTTTTTT. It specifies CASSWDRGLTNEKLFF. The whole variable domain, filled in from reference TRBV2 and TRBJ1-4, reads EPEVTQTPSHQVTQMGQEVILRCVPISNHLYFYWYRQILGQKVEFLVSFYNNEISEKSEIFDDQFSVERPDGSNFTLKIRSTKLEDSAMYFCASSWDRGLTNEKLFFGSGTQLSVL.

V is TRBV5-1 and J is TRBJ1-5; TRBD1 agrees at 7 bases. The CDR3 is 14 amino acids. Losses at the gene ends were 4 bases for V and 2 bases for J; bases not matched to a gene: 3. CDR1 and CDR2 from the germline V gene are SGHRS and YFSETQ. CDR3 sequence: CASSQTGGNQPQHF. CDR3 sequence (DNA): TGCGCCAGCAGCCAAACAGGGGGCAATCAGCCCCAGCATTTT.

The chain uses TRBV4-3 and TRBJ2-1, with 7 bases aligning to TRBD1. The V segment lost 3 bases and the J segment 7 bases; nucleotides outside the gene matches: 3. The germline V gene encodes CDR1 LGHNA and CDR2 YSLEER. The CDR3 totals 13 residues. This chain's CDR3 is CASSHATGNEQFF. The DNA of the CDR3 is TGCGCCAGCAGCCACGCGACAGGGAATGAGCAGTTCTTC.

The chain carries TRBV7-2 and TRBJ2-5; maybe TRBD2 (7 bases). The CDR3 totals 13 residues. Trimming left V 9 bases short and J 5 bases short, with 16 bases between. Germline assignment: CDR1 SGHTA and CDR2 FQGNSA. As DNA, the CDR3 is TGTGCCAGTGCCCGGGGGGCGCAGGAGACCCAGTACTTC. Amino acids: CASARGAQETQYF. The full variable domain, with the rest looked up from reference TRBV7-2 and TRBJ2-5, is GAGVSQSPSNKVTEKGKDVELRCDPISGHTALYWYRQSLGQGLEFLIYFQGNSAPDKSGLPSDRFSAERTGGSVSTLTIQRTQQEDSAVYLCASARGAQETQYFGPGTRLLVL.

This chain connects TRBV7-9 to TRBJ1-5; possible D gene TRBD1, 6 bases. The CDR3 has 15 residues. Trimming left V 0 bases short and J 6 bases short, with 12 bases between. CDR1 and CDR2 (germline): SEHNR, FQNEAQ (reference sequence). CDR3 sequence reads: CASSLASGDSQPQHF. The CDR3 DNA reads TGTGCCAGCAGCTTAGCTTCAGGGGATAGTCAGCCCCAGCATTTT.

V gene TRBV9 combines with J gene TRBJ1-1, with D unresolved. The length of the CDR3 is 14 residues. The germline gives CDR1 SGDLS, CDR2 YYNGEE. Trimming took off 0 bases at V and 1 base at J, with 7 bases between the two ends. Here the CDR3 DNA reads TGTGCCAGCAGCGTAGACGGTGCGAACACTGAAGCTTTCTTT. Residues: CASSVDGANTEAFF.

The V gene is TRBV6-2 or TRBV6-3, the J gene TRBJ2-4; no clear D. The germline V gene encodes CDR1 MNHEY and CDR2 SVGEGT. CDR3 length: 14 residues. V shed 0 bases and J shed 5 bases, with 8 bases lying between them. The CDR3 protein is CASSYSQRQNIQYF. Written as DNA, the CDR3 is TGTGCCAGCAGTTACTCTCAGCGTCAAAACATTCAGTACTTC.

J is TRBJ2-1 and V is TRBV7-9; D perhaps matches TRBD1 (6 bases). The CDR3 totals 14 residues. Trimming took off 3 bases at V and 0 bases at J, with 6 bases between the two ends. Per germline, CDR1 SEHNR and CDR2 FQNEAQ (reference sequence). CDR3 sequence (DNA): TGTGCCAGCAGCTTGGGACACTCCTACAATGAGCAGTTCTTC. It codes for CASSLGHSYNEQFF.

CDR3 sequence reads: CASSQDPDSYTEAFF. For the CDR3, the DNA is TGCGCCAGCAGCCAAGATCCCGACAGTTACACTGAAGCTTTCTTT. This chain links TRBV4-3 with TRBJ1-1; maybe TRBD1 (5 bases). Germline CDR1 and CDR2: LGHNA and YSLEER. V lost 0 bases to trimming and J lost 3 bases, with 11 bases between them. There are 15 residues in the CDR3.

The chain links TRBV18 to TRBJ1-3; TRBD1 matches 7 bases. V trimming: 4 bases; J trimming: 0 bases; junction bases outside the gene matches: 9. Germline V gene lookup returns CDR1 KGHSH and CDR2 LQKENI. The length of the CDR3 is 17 residues. The CDR3 loop reads CASSQRDSASSGNTIYF. The DNA for the CDR3 is TGTGCCAGCTCACAACGGGACAGCGCTAGCTCTGGAAACACCATATATTTT.

This clone was seen only once. The V call is TRBV18, the J call TRBJ2-7; 9 positions match TRBD2. Per germline, CDR1 KGHSH and CDR2 LQKENI. V gave up 2 bases and J gave up 3 bases; unmatched junction bases: 11. This CDR3 has 17 residues. The CDR3 reads CASSPGRGLAGNYEQYF. The CDR3 DNA reads as TGTGCCAGCTCACCAGGTCGAGGGCTAGCGGGGAACTACGAGCAGTACTTC.

The chain links TRBV4-1 to TRBJ1-2, with D tentatively TRBD1 (5 bases). This CDR3 is built from 16 residues. Trimming removed 4 bases at V and 0 bases at J, with 15 bases between. CDR1 is MGHRA, CDR2 YSYEKL, per germline. CDR3 nucleotides: TGCGCCAGCAGCCTAGGGGAGGGGACCCCTAACTATGGCTACACCTTC. Amino acid sequence: CASSLGEGTPNYGYTF.

V and J are TRBV9 and TRBJ1-1, with D possibly TRBD1 on 6 matching bases. Trimming removed 0 bases from V and 0 bases from J, with 15 bases in between. CDR1 and CDR2 from the germline V gene are SGDLS and YYNGEE. The CDR3 has 17 amino acids. The CDR3 here is CASSVATGGTLNTEAFF. CDR3 bases: TGTGCCAGCAGCGTAGCTACGGGAGGGACATTGAACACTGAAGCTTTCTTT.

The chain employs TRBV4-1 and TRBJ1-4; 7 bases map to TRBD1. Germline V gene data show CDR1 as MGHRA and CDR2 as YSYEKL. The CDR3 has 14 residues. With 4 bases clipped from V and 2 bases from J, the junction kept 1 base outside the gene matches. CDR3 bases: TGCGCCAGCAGCCTGACAGGGACTAATGAAAAACTGTTTTTT. It yields the protein CASSLTGTNEKLFF.

DNA for the CDR3: TGTGCCAGCAGGAGCGACAGAAACTATGGCTACACCTTC. Amino acids: CASRSDRNYGYTF. This chain uses TRBV12-3 or TRBV12-4 with TRBJ1-2; TRBD1 is a possible D gene (5 bases). Trimming removed 6 bases at V and 2 bases at J, with 10 bases between. The CDR3 covers 13 residues.

The chain couples TRBV7-3 to TRBJ2-7, with D possibly being TRBD1 (5 bases). Germline V gene data show CDR1 as SGHTA and CDR2 as FQGTGA. V lost 5 bases, J lost 7 bases, and 15 bases lay in between. This CDR3 region has 13 residues. CDR3 residues: CASSPGASWEQYF. The CDR3 nucleotides read TGTGCCAGCAGCCCTGGGGCCAGTTGGGAGCAGTACTTC.

The chain links TRBV18 to TRBJ2-7; weak D call: TRBD2 (6 bases). The CDR3 covers 16 residues. Germline V gene data show CDR1 as KGHSH and CDR2 as LQKENI. V was pared by 3 bases and J by 0 bases, with 15 bases between. CDR3 sequence: CASSPLPGSSSYEQYF. The DNA for the CDR3 is TGTGCCAGCTCACCTCTACCCGGGAGCAGCTCCTACGAGCAGTACTTC.

J is TRBJ2-1 and V is TRBV2; 12 bases are a match to TRBD2. V trimming: 6 bases; J trimming: 5 bases; junction bases outside the gene matches: 5. The CDR3 has 15 residues. CDR1 is SNHLY and CDR2 is FYNNEI in the germline V gene. CDR3 region: CASRQASGGDNEQFF. In DNA form, the CDR3 reads TGTGCCAGCAGACAGGCTAGCGGGGGGGACAATGAGCAGTTCTTC.

V gene TRBV24-1 combines with J gene TRBJ1-5, with D possibly being TRBD1 (5 bases). Germline CDR1 is KGHDR and CDR2 is SFDVKD. The CDR3 runs to 15 residues. With 3 bases removed from V and 4 bases from J, the gap between germline ends came to 12 bases. CDR3 bases: TGTGCCACCAGTGATGGGACGGGGGGTAATCAGCCCCAGCATTTT. Its translation: CATSDGTGGNQPQHF.